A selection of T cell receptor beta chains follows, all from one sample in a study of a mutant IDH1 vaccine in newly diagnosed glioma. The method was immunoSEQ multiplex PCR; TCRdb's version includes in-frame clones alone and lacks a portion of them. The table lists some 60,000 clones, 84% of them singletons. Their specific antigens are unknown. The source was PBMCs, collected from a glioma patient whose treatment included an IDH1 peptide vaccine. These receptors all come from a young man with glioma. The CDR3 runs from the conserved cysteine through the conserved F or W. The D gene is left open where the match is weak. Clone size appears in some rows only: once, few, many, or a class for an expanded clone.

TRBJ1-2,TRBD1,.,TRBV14,CASSLLPIDRGDGYTF,TGTGCCAGCAGTCTCCTCCCGATTGACAGGGGCGATGGCTACACCTTC
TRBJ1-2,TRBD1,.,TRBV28,CASSSQGGAGGYTF,TGTGCCAGCAGCTCCCAGGGGGGCGCGGGGGGCTACACCTTC
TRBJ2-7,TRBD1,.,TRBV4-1,CASSLSPPTGVSYEQYF,TGCGCCAGCAGCCTTTCCCCGCCGACAGGGGTCTCCTACGAGCAGTACTTC
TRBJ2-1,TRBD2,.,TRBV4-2,CASSPERGAYNEQFF,TGTGCCAGCAGCCCCGAGCGGGGCGCTTACAATGAGCAGTTCTTC
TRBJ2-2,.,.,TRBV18,CASSPQVRSNTGELFF,TGTGCCAGCTCCCCCCAAGTCCGGTCGAACACCGGGGAGCTGTTTTTT
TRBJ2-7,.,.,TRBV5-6,CASSLLRNPYYEQYF,TGTGCCAGCAGCTTATTAAGGAACCCCTACTACGAGCAGTACTTC
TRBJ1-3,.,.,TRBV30,CAWSPNSGNTIYF,TGTGCCTGGAGTCCCAACTCTGGAAACACCATATATTTT
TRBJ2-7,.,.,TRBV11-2,CASSKRTVTYEQYF,TGTGCCAGCAGCAAACGGACAGTAACCTACGAGCAGTACTTC
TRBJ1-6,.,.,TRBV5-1,CASSRQSLYEQYF,TGCGCCAGCTCAAGACAGAGCCTCTACGAGCAGTACTTT
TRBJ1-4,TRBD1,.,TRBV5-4,CASSLTGDEKLFF,TGTGCCAGCAGCCTGACAGGGGATGAAAAACTGTTTTTT
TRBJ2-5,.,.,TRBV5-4,CASSLPQETQYF,TGTGCCAGCAGCTTACCCCAAGAGACCCAGTACTTC
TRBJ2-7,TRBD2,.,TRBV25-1,CASSRAGVSYEQYF,TGTGCCAGCAGTAGGGCGGGGGTGTCCTACGAGCAGTACTTC
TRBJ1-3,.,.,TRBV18,CASSPDPGASSGNTIYF,TGTGCCAGCTCACCAGATCCGGGGGCAAGCTCTGGAAACACCATATATTTT
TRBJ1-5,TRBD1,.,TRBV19,CASSRDDRGISNQPQHF,TGTGCCAGTAGTAGAGACGACAGGGGAATTAGCAATCAGCCCCAGCATTTT
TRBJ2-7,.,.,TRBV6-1,CASISGTQYSYEQYF,TGTGCCAGCATTTCCGGGACGCAATACTCCTACGAGCAGTACTTC
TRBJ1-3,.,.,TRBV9,CASSLQGTGNTIYF,TGTGCCAGCAGCCTGCAGGGAACGGGAAACACCATATATTTT
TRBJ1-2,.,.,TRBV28,CASSLQGRKGYTF,TGTGCCAGCAGTCTACAGGGCCGGAAAGGCTACACCTTC
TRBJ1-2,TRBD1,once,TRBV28,CASRAGGEAYGYTF,TGTGCCAGCAGAGCAGGGGGCGAGGCCTATGGCTACACCTTC
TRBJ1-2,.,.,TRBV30,CAWYGGNYGYTF,TGTGCCTGGTATGGTGGCAACTATGGCTACACCTTC
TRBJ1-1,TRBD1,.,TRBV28,CASSSISDRVNTEAFF,TGTGCCAGCAGTTCGATTTCGGACAGGGTGAACACTGAAGCTTTCTTT
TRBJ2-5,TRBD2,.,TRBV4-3,CASSQDIGEGETQYF,TGCGCCAGCAGCCAAGACATAGGGGAGGGAGAGACCCAGTACTTC
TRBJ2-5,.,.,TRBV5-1,CASSLQGGGEETQYF,TGCGCCAGCAGCTTGCAAGGGGGTGGAGAGGAGACCCAGTACTTC
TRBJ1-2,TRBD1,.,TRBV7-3,CASSPDRGHGYTF,TGTGCCAGCAGCCCTGACAGGGGGCATGGCTACACCTTC
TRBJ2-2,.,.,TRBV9,CASTRVAGELFF,TGTGCCAGCACCAGGGTAGCCGGGGAGCTGTTTTTT
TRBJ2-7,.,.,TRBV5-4,CASSQGQSQLYEQYF,TGTGCCAGCAGCCAAGGACAGAGCCAACTCTACGAGCAGTACTTC
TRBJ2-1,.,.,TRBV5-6,CASSRRGGLQYNEQFF,TGTGCCAGCAGCCGCAGAGGCGGGCTACAGTACAATGAGCAGTTCTTC
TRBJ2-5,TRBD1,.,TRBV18,CASSPPRGQGETQYF,TGTGCCAGCTCACCACCGAGGGGGCAGGGGGAGACCCAGTACTTC
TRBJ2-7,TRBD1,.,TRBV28,CASSLVRGPYEQYF,TGTGCCAGCAGTTTAGTCAGGGGGCCATACGAGCAGTACTTC
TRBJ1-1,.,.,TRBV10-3,CAISVGTEAFF,TGTGCCATCAGTGTTGGGACTGAAGCTTTCTTT
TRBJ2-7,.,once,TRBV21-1,CASSKRPVSYEQYF,TGTGCCAGCAGCAAACGTCCAGTTTCCTACGAGCAGTACTTC
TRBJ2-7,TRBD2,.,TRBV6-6,CASSLTSVSYEQYF,TGTGCCAGCAGCCTCACTAGCGTCTCCTACGAGCAGTACTTC
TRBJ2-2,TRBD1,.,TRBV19,CASSIGQGNTGELFF,TGTGCCAGTAGTATCGGACAGGGTAACACCGGGGAGCTGTTTTTT
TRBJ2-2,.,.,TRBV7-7,CASSLVGGTGELFF,TGTGCCAGCAGCTTAGTAGGGGGAACCGGGGAGCTGTTTTTT
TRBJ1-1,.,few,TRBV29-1,CSVDATGNTEAFF,TGCAGCGTTGATGCGACAGGGAACACTGAAGCTTTCTTT
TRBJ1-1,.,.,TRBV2,CASSFRSLPGAFF,TGTGCCAGCAGTTTTCGGTCCCTCCCGGGGGCTTTCTTT
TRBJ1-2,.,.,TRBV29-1,CSAEQDYITNYGYTF,TGCAGCGCTGAACAGGACTATATCACTAACTATGGCTACACCTTC
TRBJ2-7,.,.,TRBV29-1,CSVEGPRSGLVYEQYF,TGCAGCGTTGAAGGCCCACGCTCAGGACTCGTGTACGAGCAGTACTTC
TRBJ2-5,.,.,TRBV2,CATLREIETQYF,TGTGCCACCCTCCGGGAGATAGAGACCCAGTACTTC
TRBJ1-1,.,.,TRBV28,CASTVNWGDEAFF,TGTGCCAGCACCGTAAACTGGGGAGATGAAGCTTTCTTT
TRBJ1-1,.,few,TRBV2,CASSKDRNTEAFF,TGTGCCAGCAGTAAGGACAGGAACACTGAAGCTTTCTTT
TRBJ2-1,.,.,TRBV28,CAILKGLSYNEQFF,TGTGCCATCTTGAAGGGACTCTCTTACAATGAGCAGTTCTTC
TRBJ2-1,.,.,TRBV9,CASSVDWVGSYNEQFF,TGTGCCAGCAGCGTCGACTGGGTTGGGTCCTACAATGAGCAGTTCTTC
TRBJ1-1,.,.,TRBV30,CAWTQVRDTEAFF,TGTGCCTGGACCCAAGTGCGGGACACTGAAGCTTTCTTT
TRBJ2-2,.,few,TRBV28,CASRGAEGVNTGELFF,TGTGCCAGCAGGGGAGCGGAGGGGGTAAACACCGGGGAGCTGTTTTTT
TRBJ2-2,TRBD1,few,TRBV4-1,CASSQVPLITGETGELFF,TGCGCCAGCAGCCAAGTTCCACTTATAACAGGGGAAACCGGGGAGCTGTTTTTT
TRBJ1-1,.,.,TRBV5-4,CASSLVGGWQAFF,TGTGCCAGCAGCTTGGTCGGGGGTTGGCAAGCTTTCTTT
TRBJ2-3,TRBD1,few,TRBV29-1,CSVGQGSTDTQYF,TGCAGCGTCGGACAGGGGTCCACAGATACGCAGTATTTT
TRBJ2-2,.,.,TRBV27,CASRKATQAGELFF,TGTGCCAGCAGAAAAGCTACCCAGGCCGGGGAGCTGTTTTTT
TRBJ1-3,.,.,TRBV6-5,CASRPEPGNTIYF,TGTGCCAGCAGACCAGAACCTGGAAACACCATATATTTT
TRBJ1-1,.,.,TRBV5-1,CASSRPGDTEAFF,TGCGCCAGCAGCCGCCCGGGGGACACTGAAGCTTTCTTT
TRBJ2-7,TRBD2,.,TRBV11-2,CASSLGIGSSGDNYEQYF,TGTGCCAGCAGCTTAGGGATCGGATCTAGCGGGGACAACTACGAGCAGTACTTC
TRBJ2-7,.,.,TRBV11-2,CASSPIRGTHSYEQYF,TGTGCCAGCAGCCCGATACGGGGGACTCACTCCTACGAGCAGTACTTC
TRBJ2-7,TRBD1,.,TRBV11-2,CASSQDRGFYEQYF,TGTGCCAGCAGCCAGGACAGGGGGTTCTACGAGCAGTACTTC
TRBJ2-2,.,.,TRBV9,CASSVGPGTANTGELFF,TGTGCCAGCAGCGTAGGCCCGGGTACAGCGAACACCGGGGAGCTGTTTTTT
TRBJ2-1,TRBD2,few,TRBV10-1,CASPPGGARGNVNEQFF,TGCGCCAGCCCCCCGGGAGGGGCGAGGGGGAACGTAAATGAGCAGTTCTTC
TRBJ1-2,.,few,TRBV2,CASNQGHSANYGYTF,TGTGCCAGCAACCAAGGACACTCAGCTAACTATGGCTACACCTTC
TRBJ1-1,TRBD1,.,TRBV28,CASTFRGPTEAFF,TGTGCCAGCACCTTCAGGGGGCCTACTGAAGCTTTCTTT